The 21 T cell receptor beta chains below come from one sample, sequenced in a study of blood T cells in healthy people across ages (dated by TCRdb to between 2014 and 2016). Preparation of the library involved 5' RACE. TCRdb records Illumina HiSeq 2500 as the sequencer. The second PCR ran for about 6 to 12 cycles and used a J-beta primer mix along with a sample-barcoded 5' primer. The public reads were reanalyzed by TCRdb: fastp trimming at Q25, MiXCR alignment, in-frame beta chains only. Merged by CDR3 protein, the rows form single entries marked with the most common genes and DNA. The table for this sample lists about 800,000 distinct CDR3 sequences; 58% of them were counted only once. Together, the top ten hold over 20% of the sample. The sequenced material came from blood. Receptors originate from a man aged 25-45 years in good health.

For the CDR3, the DNA is TGTGCCAGCAGCCAAGGGTGGTTGGCAAGGGCGGCGGTTCGAGAGACCCAGTACTTC. This codes for CASSQGWLARAAVRETQYF. This sequence joins TRBV3-1 and TRBJ2-5; D unresolved. The CDR3 covers 19 residues. Germline loops: CDR1 LGHDT, CDR2 YNNKEL (reference sequence). The germline V and J ends were trimmed by 1 base and 4 bases, with 25 bases remaining between them.

This clonotype was picked up a small number of times. The chain combines TRBV20-1 with TRBJ2-1; 9 nucleotides align to TRBD2. Unmatched junction bases numbered 11, after V lost 6 bases and J lost 8 bases. The CDR3 is made up of 14 amino acids. Germline V gene lookup returns CDR1 DFQATT and CDR2 SNEGSKA (reference sequence). This chain's CDR3 is CSAPQGGRADEQFF. For the CDR3, the DNA is TGCAGTGCCCCGCAGGGCGGGAGGGCGGATGAGCAGTTCTTC.

The chain is built from TRBV4-1 and TRBJ2-4; possibly TRBD2 for D (6 bases). The tail of the sequence fits TRBJ2-7 better, so the J call may be wrong. Per germline, CDR1 MGHRA and CDR2 YSYEKL. This CDR3 spans 15 amino acids. CDR3 amino acids: CASSQVWGDRAEQYF. Here the CDR3 DNA reads TGCGCCAGCAGCCAAGTCTGGGGGGATAGAGCCGAGCAGTACTTC.

The chain uses TRBV6-1 and TRBJ2-4, with D uncertain. The germline V gene has CDR1 MNHNS and CDR2 SASEGT. Trimming pared 0 bases from V and 1 base from J, leaving 13 bases between. The CDR3 is made up of 17 amino acids. The CDR3 spells CASSEAPFVLAKNIQYF. CDR3 nucleotide sequence: TGTGCCAGCAGTGAAGCACCGTTTGTTCTGGCCAAAAACATTCAGTACTTC.

To note about this clonotype: This could be a read error, since a much larger clone is one nucleotide away. The J gene is TRBJ2-5, the V gene TRBV9; D call uncertain. This CDR3 has 15 amino acids. Trimming took off 2 bases at V and 1 base at J, with 12 bases between the two ends. Germline lookup yields CDR1 SGDLS and CDR2 YYNGEE. The CDR3 nucleotides are TGTGCCAGCAGCGTGGCAGGTTTGCTCCAAGAGACCCAGTACTTC. It specifies CASSVAGLLQETQYF. The full variable domain, with the rest looked up from reference TRBV9 and TRBJ2-5, is DSGVTQTPKHLITATGQRVTLRCSPRSGDLSVYWYQQSLDQGLQFLIQYYNGEERAKGNILERFSAQQFPDLHSELNLSSLELGDSALYFCASSVAGLLQETQYFGPGTRLLVL.

The chain recombines TRBV18 with TRBJ2-4; 8 nucleotides agree with TRBD1. The better agreement between TRBJ2-7 and the DNA end casts doubt on the J call. The CDR3 sequence is 13 residues long. The V gene's germline CDR1 is KGHSH and CDR2 LQKENI. As DNA, the CDR3 is TGTGCCAGCTCACCCTGGGGACAGGACGAGCAGTACTTC. Protein product: CASSPWGQDEQYF.

The genes are TRBV2 and TRBJ2-3; a weak D match, TRBD2 (5 bases). Trimming stripped 3 bases from V and 0 bases from J, with 16 bases between. CDR1 is SNHLY, CDR2 FYNNEI, per germline. This CDR3 is 17 amino acids long. The CDR3 loop is CASSDPSWSRSTDTQYF. CDR3 sequence (DNA): TGTGCCAGCAGTGACCCTAGCTGGTCCCGTAGCACAGATACGCAGTATTTT.

In its sample, this clonotype was seen a few times. The chain employs TRBV20-1 and TRBJ2-1; no firm D call. The CDR3 covers 13 residues. Trimming pared 6 bases from V and 6 bases from J, leaving 15 bases between. The germline CDR1 and CDR2 sequences are DFQATT and SNEGSKA (reference sequence). CDR3 DNA: TGCAGTGCCCTTCCGGCCGGACGCAATGAGCAGTTCTTC. This sequence encodes CSALPAGRNEQFF.

The chain employs TRBV2 and TRBJ2-3; possibly TRBD2 for D (6 bases). The CDR3 covers 15 residues. Trimming removed 4 bases at V and 3 bases at J, with 14 bases between. CDR1 and CDR2 (germline): SNHLY, FYNNEI. DNA of the CDR3: TGTGCCAGCAGTGTGGGACTCGTCACAACAGATACGCAGTATTTT. Protein sequence: CASSVGLVTTDTQYF. The full variable domain, in which reference TRBV2 and TRBJ2-3 provide the parts outside the CDR3, is EPEVTQTPSHQVTQMGQEVILRCVPISNHLYFYWYRQILGQKVEFLVSFYNNEISEKSEIFDDQFSVERPDGSNFTLKIRSTKLEDSAMYFCASSVGLVTTDTQYFGPGTRLTVL.

The CDR3 sequence: CASRGQFSYEQYF. In nucleotides, the CDR3 is TGTGCCAGCAGGGGACAGTTCTCCTACGAGCAGTACTTC. V is TRBV28 and J is TRBJ2-7, with 7 nucleotides matching TRBD1. There are 13 residues in the CDR3. V shed 6 bases and J 0 bases; nucleotides not matched to a gene: 2. Per germline, CDR1 MDHEN and CDR2 SYDVKM. The full variable domain, completed using reference TRBV28 and TRBJ2-7, is DVKVTQSSRYLVKRTGEKVFLECVQDMDHENMFWYRQDPGLGLRLIYFSYDVKMKEKGDIPEGYSVSREKKERFSLILESASTNQTSMYLCASRGQFSYEQYFGPGTRLTVT.

There are many counts of this clonotype. Its ends do not fully match the called genes, so a read error is possible. The rearrangement uses TRBV4-1 and TRBJ2-5; no definite D call. The CDR3 contains 13 residues. CDR1 is MGHRA and CDR2 is YSYEKL in the germline V gene. The chain's CDR3 is CASSQDIEETQYF. The CDR3 nucleotides read TGTGCCAGCAGCCAAGATATTGAAGAGACCCAGTACTTC.

J is TRBJ2-1 and V is TRBV5-1, with D possibly being TRBD2 (5 bases). Germline V CDR1 and CDR2: SGHRS, YFSETQ. The ends were cut back, 4 bases at V and 6 bases at J, with 14 bases in the middle. CDR3 length equals 14 residues. Here the CDR3 reads CASSPRVAGNEQFF. CDR3 bases: TGCGCCAGCAGCCCTAGGGTGGCGGGCAATGAGCAGTTCTTC.

This clonotype turned up a few times. J is TRBJ2-1 and V is TRBV5-1; the D gene is possibly TRBD2 (6 bases). In germline, CDR1 is SGHRS, CDR2 YFSETQ. V was shortened by 7 bases and J by 8 bases, with 19 bases between the two germline ends. This CDR3 is 14 amino acids long. CDR3 loop: CASDPGLRVDEQFF. The CDR3 DNA reads as TGCGCCAGCGACCCGGGACTGAGGGTCGATGAGCAGTTCTTC.

This clonotype appeared a single time. This sequence joins TRBV5-6 and TRBJ1-6; a possible D gene is TRBD1 (5 bases). The CDR3 length is 15 residues. With 5 bases removed from V and 5 bases from J, the gap between germline ends came to 14 bases. Looked up from germline, CDR1 is SGHDT and CDR2 is YYEEEE. CDR3 bases: TGTGCCAGCAGTCGGGGGGAGGGCGATAATTCACCCCTCCACTTT. Its translation: CASSRGEGDNSPLHF.

The chain combines TRBV3-1 with TRBJ1-2; D is undetermined. The CDR3 covers 13 residues. From germline, CDR1 is LGHDT and CDR2 YNNKEL (reference sequence). Trimming cost V 4 bases and J 6 bases, with 12 bases left between them. CDR3 residues: CASSRGSYHGYTF. The CDR3 coding sequence is TGTGCCAGCAGCCGCGGGTCCTACCATGGCTACACCTTC.

The chain is built from TRBV5-1 and TRBJ2-3; D unresolved. V shed 4 bases and J shed 0 bases, with 9 bases lying between them. Germline CDR1 and CDR2: SGHRS and YFSETQ. The CDR3 loop spans 14 amino acids. The CDR3 loop is CASSPSASTDTQYF. The CDR3 coding sequence is TGCGCCAGCAGCCCGTCCGCTAGCACAGATACGCAGTATTTT.

The V gene is TRBV7-2, the J gene TRBJ2-3; 8 bases are shared with TRBD1. Germline lookup yields CDR1 SGHTA and CDR2 FQGNSA. CDR3 length: 14 amino acids. V gave up 5 bases and J gave up 4 bases; unmatched junction bases: 5. DNA for the CDR3: TGTGCCAGCAGCCGATTACAGGGGGCAGATACGCAGTATTTT. This sequence encodes CASSRLQGADTQYF.

The V gene is TRBV30, the J gene TRBJ1-2, with 10 bases fitting TRBD1. V lost 7 bases to trimming and J lost 4 bases; unmatched junction nucleotides: 12. CDR1 is GTSNPN, CDR2 SVGIG, per germline (reference sequence). CDR3 length: 15 residues. The CDR3 coding sequence is TGTGCCTCGAGGAGGACAGGGGGACTTTTCTATGGCTACACCTTC. Translated, it gives CASRRTGGLFYGYTF.

The chain has TRBV5-6 and TRBJ2-3, with 9 bases that match TRBD2. Germline values: CDR1 SGHDT, CDR2 YYEEEE. V gave up 4 bases and J gave up 2 bases; unmatched junction bases: 11. This CDR3 is 17 amino acids long. The CDR3 is CASSPLAGVIDTDTQYF. The CDR3, as DNA: TGTGCCAGCAGCCCATTAGCGGGGGTAATCGACACAGATACGCAGTATTTT.

This chain links TRBV4-2 with TRBJ2-1, with 7 bases fitting TRBD2. CDR1 and CDR2 (germline): LGHNA, YNFKEQ. This CDR3 spans 18 amino acids. J lost 0 bases, V lost 1 base, and 9 bases had no gene match. CDR3 DNA: TGTGCCAGCAGCCAAGTTGGTGGGGGGGTTAACTCCTACAATGAGCAGTTCTTC. Its translation: CASSQVGGGVNSYNEQFF.

This clonotype was seen more than once but under ten times. The gene calls are TRBV7-2 and TRBJ2-5; no reliable D call. This CDR3 is 11 amino acids long. CDR1 is SGHTA and CDR2 is FQGNSA in the germline V gene. Between the trimmed V and J ends, which lost 3 bases and 5 bases, there was a span of 4 bases. The CDR3 loop is CASSFHETQYF. Here the CDR3 DNA reads TGTGCCAGCAGCTTTCATGAGACCCAGTACTTC.